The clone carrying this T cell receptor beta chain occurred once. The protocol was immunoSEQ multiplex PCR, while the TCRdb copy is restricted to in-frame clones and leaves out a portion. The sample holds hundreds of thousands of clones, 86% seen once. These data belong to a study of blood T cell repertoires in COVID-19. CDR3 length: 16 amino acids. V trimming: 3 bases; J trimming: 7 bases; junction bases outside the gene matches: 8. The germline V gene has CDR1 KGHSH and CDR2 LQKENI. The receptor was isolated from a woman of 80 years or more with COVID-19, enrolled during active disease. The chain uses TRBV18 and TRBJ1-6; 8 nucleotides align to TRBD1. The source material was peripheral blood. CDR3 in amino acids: CASSPNLDRVNSPLHF. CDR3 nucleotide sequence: TGTGCCAGCTCACCCAATCTGGACAGGGTAAATTCACCCCTCCACTTT.